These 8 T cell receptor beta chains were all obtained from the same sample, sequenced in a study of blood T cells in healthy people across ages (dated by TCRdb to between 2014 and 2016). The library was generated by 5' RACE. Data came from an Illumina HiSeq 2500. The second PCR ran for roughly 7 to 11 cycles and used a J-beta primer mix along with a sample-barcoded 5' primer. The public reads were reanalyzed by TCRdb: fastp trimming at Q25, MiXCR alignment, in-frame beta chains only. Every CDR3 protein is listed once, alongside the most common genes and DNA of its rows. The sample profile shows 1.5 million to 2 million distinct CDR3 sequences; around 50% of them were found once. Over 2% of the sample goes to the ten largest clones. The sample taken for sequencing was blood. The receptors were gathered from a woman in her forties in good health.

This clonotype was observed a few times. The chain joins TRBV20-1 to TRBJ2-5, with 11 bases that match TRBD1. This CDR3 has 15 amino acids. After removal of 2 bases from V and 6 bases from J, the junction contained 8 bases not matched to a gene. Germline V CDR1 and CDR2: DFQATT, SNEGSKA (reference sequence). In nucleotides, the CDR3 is TGCAGTGCTAGACGTCGGGACAGGGGGGCACAGACCCAGTACTTC. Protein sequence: CSARRRDRGAQTQYF.

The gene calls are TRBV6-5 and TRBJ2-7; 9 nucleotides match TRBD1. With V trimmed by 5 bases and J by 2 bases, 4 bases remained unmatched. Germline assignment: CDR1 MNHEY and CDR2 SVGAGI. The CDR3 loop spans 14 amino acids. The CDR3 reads CASSDRQGAYEQYF. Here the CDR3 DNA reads TGTGCCAGCAGTGACAGACAGGGGGCCTACGAGCAGTACTTC.

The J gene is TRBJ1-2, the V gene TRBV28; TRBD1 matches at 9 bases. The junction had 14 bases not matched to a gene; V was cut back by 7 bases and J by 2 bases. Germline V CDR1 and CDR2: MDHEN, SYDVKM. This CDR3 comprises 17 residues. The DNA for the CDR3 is TGTGCCAGCAAAGTTACCTTGGGGACAGGGCGGAACTATGGCTACACCTTC. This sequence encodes CASKVTLGTGRNYGYTF.

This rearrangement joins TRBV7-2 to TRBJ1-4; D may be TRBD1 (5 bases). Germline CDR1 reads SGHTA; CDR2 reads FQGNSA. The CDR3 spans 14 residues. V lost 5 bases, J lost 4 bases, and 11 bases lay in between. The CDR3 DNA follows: TGTGCCAGCAGCCGATCGACAGATAATGAAAAACTGTTTTTT. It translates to CASSRSTDNEKLFF.

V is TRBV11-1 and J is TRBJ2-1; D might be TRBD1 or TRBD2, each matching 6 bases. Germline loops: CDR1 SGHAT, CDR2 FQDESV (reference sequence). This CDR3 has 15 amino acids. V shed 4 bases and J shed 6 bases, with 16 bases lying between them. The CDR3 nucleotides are TGTGCCAGCAGCTGGACAAGGGGGGCAGGCAATGAGCAGTTCTTC. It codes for CASSWTRGAGNEQFF.

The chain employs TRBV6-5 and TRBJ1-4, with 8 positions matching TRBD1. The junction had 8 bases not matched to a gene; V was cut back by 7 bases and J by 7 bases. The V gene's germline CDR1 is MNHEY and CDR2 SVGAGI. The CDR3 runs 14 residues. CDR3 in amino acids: CASTLKTGAEKLFF. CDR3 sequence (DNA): TGTGCCAGCACCTTAAAGACAGGGGCTGAAAAACTGTTTTTT.

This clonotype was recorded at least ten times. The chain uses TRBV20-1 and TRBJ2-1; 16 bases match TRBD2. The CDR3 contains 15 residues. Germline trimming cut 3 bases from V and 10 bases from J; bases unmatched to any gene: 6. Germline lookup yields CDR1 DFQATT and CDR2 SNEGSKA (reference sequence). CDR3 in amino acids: CSARGTSGGAREQFF. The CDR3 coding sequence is TGCAGTGCTAGGGGGACTAGCGGGGGGGCTCGGGAGCAGTTCTTC.

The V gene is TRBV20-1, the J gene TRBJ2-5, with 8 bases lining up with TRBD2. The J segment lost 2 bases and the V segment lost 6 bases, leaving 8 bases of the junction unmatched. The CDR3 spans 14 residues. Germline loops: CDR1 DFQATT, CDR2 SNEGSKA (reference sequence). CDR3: CSARLAGLQETQYF. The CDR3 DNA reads TGCAGTGCGAGGCTAGCGGGCCTACAAGAGACCCAGTACTTC.